This T cell receptor beta chain is from a study of T cells in localized non-small cell lung cancer (dated by TCRdb to about 2020). Some background on the complete study: T cell repertoires of 200 to 250 early-stage NSCLC patients were analyzed, with tumors being compared against uninvolved tumor-adjacent lungs. The cohort was made up of around 250 treatment-naive NSCLC patients whose localized lung tumors had been resected. A mean age of approximately 70 years was recorded for the NSCLC patients, of whom under 150 were male and over 100 were female. The paper's findings and limits, for the study overall: Because the study design was exploratory, TCR variables were selected using unadjusted p-values without false-discovery rate correction. Because multi-region tumor sequencing was not done, intratumor heterogeneity could not be ruled out. Higher T cell density in blood was associated with longer overall survival, whereas higher clonality in adjacent lung was associated with shorter survival. A median of about 55 of the top 100 tumor clones were detected in paired uninvolved adjacent lung, and approximately 28 of these tumor clones were also found among the top 100 clones of the paired uninvolved adjacent lung. Uninvolved tumor-adjacent lung showed the highest T cell clonality, higher than tumor, which suggests more focused antigenic responses in the uninvolved tumor-adjacent lung.

The junction shows trimming of 6 bases on V and 6 bases on J, and the gene matches do not reach 5 bases of it. The germline V gene encodes CDR1 MNHEY and CDR2 SMNVEV (reference sequence). There are 14 amino acids in the CDR3, from cysteine to phenylalanine inclusive. The kept DNA is CDR3 alone, 42 bases in frame from the first base. This clone was observed a handful of times. Its antigen is currently not known. Qualities for individual bases were not recorded, and no much larger clone is one base off. At diagnosis, peripheral blood, uninvolved tumor-adjacent lung and tumor were collected and were preserved as a mix of fresh-frozen and FFPE material. For TCR repertoire profiling, blood samples were analyzed in the form of peripheral blood mononuclear cells. The immunoSEQ Assay was used to sequence TCR beta CDR3 regions from DNA. The published analysis was carried out like this. T cell density was computed as TCR beta template counts normalized to usable DNA estimated by amplifying housekeeping genes. Richness was estimated with the preseqR package, extrapolating to 400,000 templates for PBMC samples and 120,000 templates for tissue samples. Clonality was taken to be one minus Pielou's evenness. Differential abundance testing on productive amino-acid clonotypes, with a minimum total count of 5 and an alpha of 0.1, was used to identify tissue-enriched TCRs. The Jaccard Index and the Morisita Overlap Index were used to measure repertoire overlap between compartments. GLIPH grouped TCR beta CDR3s together with public tetramer-defined viral CDR3s, and a viral motif had to include at least three viral sequences and also show V-gene enrichment. TCRdb took this table from immuneACCESS and kept in-frame rearrangements with V and J called. Such tables lack part of the clones; where checked against another copy, unresolved V genes explain under half of the gap, and the rest is unexplained. That table is the source of V, J and clone size, and D and trimming were worked out from the DNA. The sample table contains tens of thousands of clones; only one count was recorded for 88% of them. The ten largest clones represent 22% of the sample.

The sequence joins TRBV27 to TRBJ1-5; 10 nucleotides in the junction match TRBD1. The receptor was derived from a man aged 40 to 69 with stage II squamous cell lung carcinoma. The sample was PBMCs, taken before any cancer treatment. The nucleotides are TGTGCCAGCAGAAAAAGGGACAGGGGTCAGCCCCAGCATTTT. Its amino acids are CASRKRDRGQPQHF.